This T cell receptor beta chain was sequenced in a study of blood T cell repertoires in COVID-19. Profiled with immunoSEQ multiplex PCR; TCRdb holds only in-frame clones, not every one. The sample lists a few hundred thousand clones; more than 75% were seen once. This clone was observed a few times. The CDR3 spans 14 residues. J lost 6 bases, V lost 3 bases, and 6 bases had no gene match. Germline CDR1 SGHTA, CDR2 FQGNSA. V usage is TRBV7-2 and J usage is TRBJ2-7, with 9 bases aligning to TRBD2. This TCR came from a woman aged 55-70 years with COVID-19, enrolled during active disease. The sequencing sample was made of peripheral blood. CDR3 in DNA: TGTGCCAGCAGCTTTAGCGGGAGACCCGCCGAGCAGTACTTC. Encoded protein: CASSFSGRPAEQYF.